Listed below are T cell receptor beta chains from one sample, sequenced in a study of T cell responses to AZD1222 COVID-19 vaccine. Only in-frame clones appear in the TCRdb table, and some are missing; sequencing was by immunoSEQ multiplex PCR. The sample shows over 45,000 clones, over 65% of them seen only once. The material was peripheral blood, obtained on day 0 of AZD1222 vaccination. All receptors come from an adult in good health. Both conserved end residues are part of each CDR3. Fields, in order: D gene, clone size, J gene, V gene, CDR3 length, CDR3 DNA, CDR3 protein. D genes are given only for firm matches. Clone size is stated in some rows and not others, as once, few, many or a class when expanded.

>NA|NA|TRBJ2-1|TRBV30|12
TGTGCCTGGAGTGTAGGGATGGGTGAGCAGTTCTTC
CAWSVGMGEQFF
>NA|NA|TRBJ2-2|TRBV29-1|15
TGCAGCGTTGGAGGGACTATGGGGGCTACCGGGGAGCTGTTTTTT
CSVGGTMGATGELFF
>NA|NA|TRBJ2-1|TRBV29-1|15
TGCAGCGTTGAAGATGGAGGGGAGCGTTACCATGAGCAGTTCTTC
CSVEDGGERYHEQFF
>NA|NA|TRBJ2-3|TRBV11-2|17
TGTGCCAGCACCCCCCCGCGGACAGTCTCTAGCACAGATACGCAGTATTTT
CASTPPRTVSSTDTQYF
>TRBD2|NA|TRBJ2-3|TRBV10-3|15
TGTGCCATTCAGGAGGGCGGGAGGGCCTCAGATACGCAGTATTTT
CAIQEGGRASDTQYF
>TRBD1|once|TRBJ1-2|TRBV9|14
TGTGCCAGCAGCGCCCAGGACAGGGACTATGGCTACACCTTC
CASSAQDRDYGYTF
>TRBD1|NA|TRBJ2-1|TRBV6-5|14
TGTGCCAGCAACTCGGGACAGGGAAGGAATGAGCAGTTCTTC
CASNSGQGRNEQFF
>TRBD2|NA|TRBJ2-3|TRBV5-8|16
TGTGCCAGCAGCTTATCCTGGACTAGCGGGTTGGATACGCAGTATTTT
CASSLSWTSGLDTQYF
>NA|few|TRBJ2-1|TRBV28|17
TGTGCCAGCAGTTCCTTGGACTCGATGAGCTCCTACAATGAGCAGTTCTTC
CASSSLDSMSSYNEQFF
>NA|once|TRBJ1-2|TRBV28|13
TGTGCCAGCAGTCTCACAGGGTCCTATGGCTACACCTTC
CASSLTGSYGYTF
>NA|NA|TRBJ2-3|TRBV4-2|17
TGTGCCAGCAGCCAAGTGCGGGCGGGGGCAAGCACAGATACGCAGTATTTT
CASSQVRAGASTDTQYF
>NA|NA|TRBJ1-5|TRBV2|17
TGTGCCAGCAGTGTTGTTCTGGGGGGTGATAGCAATCAGCCCCAGCATTTT
CASSVVLGGDSNQPQHF
>NA|NA|TRBJ2-2|TRBV5-1|13
TGCGCCAGTTACAGGGTTAACACCGGGGAGCTGTTTTTT
CASYRVNTGELFF
>NA|NA|TRBJ1-2|TRBV28|17
TGTGCCAGCAGTAAGGGCCCTAGGCAGGCGCTTTACTATGGCTACACCTTC
CASSKGPRQALYYGYTF
>NA|NA|TRBJ1-5|TRBV5-1|14
TGCGCCAGCAGCATCGGGCCGTTGGATCAGCCCCAGCATTTT
CASSIGPLDQPQHF
>NA|NA|TRBJ2-2|TRBV28|14
TGTGCCAGCAAAAGGGTTTCGAACACCGGGGAGCTGTTTTTT
CASKRVSNTGELFF
>NA|NA|TRBJ1-5|TRBV6-2/TRBV6-3|12
TGTGCCAGCAGTCAAGGCCTTAGGCCCCAGCATTTT
CASSQGLRPQHF
>TRBD2|once|TRBJ2-1|TRBV6-5|15
TGTGCCAGCAGTCTGACTAGCGTATCCTACAATGAGCAGTTCTTC
CASSLTSVSYNEQFF
>NA|NA|TRBJ1-1|TRBV5-6|13
TGTGCCAGCAGTCCAACGGGGGTCACTGAAGCTTTCTTT
CASSPTGVTEAFF
>NA|once|TRBJ2-1|TRBV7-2|15
TGTGCCAGCAGCCGTCGGACAAACTACGGCAATGAGCAGTTCTTC
CASSRRTNYGNEQFF
>TRBD1|NA|TRBJ1-4|TRBV3-1/TRBV3-2|15
TGTGCCAGCAGCGCAGCCGGGACAGAAGGGGAAAAACTGTTTTTT
CASSAAGTEGEKLFF
>NA|NA|TRBJ2-5|TRBV18|14
TGTGCCAGCTCACCACCGATAGTCCAAGAGACCCAGTACTTC
CASSPPIVQETQYF
>NA|NA|TRBJ1-1|TRBV9|13
TGTGCCAGCAGCGGCGAGGGAGGGACTGAAGCTTTCTTT
CASSGEGGTEAFF
>TRBD1|NA|TRBJ1-5|TRBV5-5|16
TGTGCCAGCAGCTTGGCAGGGGGAGATATCAATGCGCCCCAGCATTTT
CASSLAGGDINAPQHF
>NA|once|TRBJ1-2|TRBV5-1|14
TGCGCCAGCAGCTTGGCCCTGCCCATGGGGGGCTACACCTTC
CASSLALPMGGYTF
>NA|NA|TRBJ1-4|TRBV15|16
TGTGCCACCAGCAGGGGGACCCCGACTTCGGGGGAAAAACTGTTTTTT
CATSRGTPTSGEKLFF
>TRBD1|NA|TRBJ1-1|TRBV5-4|12
TGTGCCAGCAGCTCCACAGGGGGCCAAGCTTTCTTT
CASSSTGGQAFF
>TRBD2|NA|TRBJ2-1|TRBV18|15
TGTGCCAGCTCACCGCCGGGACTAGCGGTGTTTGAGCAGTTCTTC
CASSPPGLAVFEQFF
>NA|once|TRBJ2-7|TRBV11-3|15
TGTGCCAGCAGCTTTACCACCGGGCCTTCTAACGAGCAGTACTTC
CASSFTTGPSNEQYF
>NA|NA|TRBJ2-2|TRBV7-2|12
TGTGCCAGCACCATCAGCCCCGGCCAGCTGTTTTTT
CASTISPGQLFF
>TRBD1|NA|TRBJ1-5|TRBV19|15
TGTGCCAGTAGTATACGGACAGGGTCGAGTCCGCCCCAGCATTTT
CASSIRTGSSPPQHF
>NA|NA|TRBJ1-1|TRBV12-3/TRBV12-4|13
TGTGCCAGCACCCTGACAGAGAACACTGAAGCTTTCTTT
CASTLTENTEAFF
>NA|NA|TRBJ2-3|TRBV9|15
TGTGCCAGCAGCTTCCGACAGGCCGTCACAGATACGCAGTATTTT
CASSFRQAVTDTQYF
>TRBD1|NA|TRBJ1-1|TRBV27|15
TGTGCCAGCAGTCCATCGACAGGGGCGAGAACTGAAGCTTTCTTT
CASSPSTGARTEAFF
>NA|NA|TRBJ1-4|TRBV7-9|14
TGTGCCAGCAGCTTCGGCGAATTGAATGAAAAACTGTTTTTT
CASSFGELNEKLFF
>TRBD1|NA|TRBJ1-6|TRBV7-9|14
TGTGCCAGCAGCACGACAGGGTTGGGATCACCCCTCCACTTT
CASSTTGLGSPLHF
>TRBD2|NA|TRBJ2-3|TRBV5-1|14
TGCGCCAGCAGCTCGACTAGCGGGGGAGATACGCAGTATTTT
CASSSTSGGDTQYF
>TRBD2|NA|TRBJ2-5|TRBV7-6|15
TGTGCCAGCAGCTTTCTAGCGGGGGCCCCCGAGACCCAGTACTTC
CASSFLAGAPETQYF
>TRBD2|few|TRBJ2-1|TRBV20-1|17
TGCAGTGCTAGTCTTAGCGGGAGGTTCTACTCCTACAATGAGCAGTTCTTC
CSASLSGRFYSYNEQFF
>NA|medium-sized|TRBJ1-3|TRBV6-5|14
TGTGCCAGCAGTTACTCGGGGTCTGGAAACACCATATATTTT
CASSYSGSGNTIYF
>NA|NA|TRBJ2-5|TRBV7-2|14
TGTGCCAGCAGCTTATCCGTGGGGTCCCAGACCCAGTACTTC
CASSLSVGSQTQYF
>TRBD1|NA|TRBJ2-3|TRBV2|15
TGTGCCAGCAGTAGAGGACAGGGTGGCACAGATACGCAGTATTTT
CASSRGQGGTDTQYF
>NA|NA|TRBJ1-6|TRBV5-1|14
TGCGCCAGCAGCTTGGCAGAATATAATTCACCCCTCCACTTT
CASSLAEYNSPLHF
>NA|few|TRBJ2-1|TRBV19|13
TGTGCCATCGACGGTGGGCGGGCGAATGAGCAGTTCTTC
CAIDGGRANEQFF